The rows below give T cell receptor beta chains drawn from one sample of a study of cytomegalovirus exposure and HLA in healthy donors. Libraries were prepared by immunoSEQ multiplex PCR; TCRdb keeps only in-frame clonotypes and omits some of them. The profile shows approximately 91,000 clones, around nine tenths of them singletons. The material sequenced was PBMCs. These TCRs come from a man aged 30 to 45 in good health and CMV-seropositive. Each CDR3 is given with its conserved first and last residue. The D gene is left open where the match is weak. Rows give clone size only sometimes, using once, few, many, or a class for an expanded clone.

abundance,v_gene,d_gene,j_gene,CDR3nt,CDR3aa
.,TRBV5-1,.,TRBJ1-4,TGCGCCAGCAGCTCGGGGGTACCTCCTTCTAATGAAAAACTGTTTTTT,CASSSGVPPSNEKLFF
few,TRBV25-1,.,TRBJ2-2,TGTGCCAGCAGTGAGACTATGATAAATCGCGGGGAGCTGTTTTTT,CASSETMINRGELFF
.,TRBV6-1,TRBD2,TRBJ2-1,TGTGCCAGCAGTGAATATAGCGGGAGCAATGAGCAGTTCTTC,CASSEYSGSNEQFF
.,TRBV11-1,TRBD1,TRBJ1-1,TGTGCCAGCAGCAGGGACAGGTGGAGCACTGAAGCTTTCTTT,CASSRDRWSTEAFF
once,TRBV5-1,.,TRBJ1-4,TGCGCCAGCAGCATAACGGGGGACCCTAATGAAAAACTGTTTTTT,CASSITGDPNEKLFF
.,TRBV14,TRBD1,TRBJ2-7,TGTGCCAGCAGCCAAGTCCCAGGACAGGGATCCTACGAGCAGTACTTC,CASSQVPGQGSYEQYF
few,TRBV6-5,.,TRBJ2-5,TGTGCCAGCAGTTACTCTCCGAGTAGCGAACAAGAGACCCAGTACTTC,CASSYSPSSEQETQYF
few,TRBV27,TRBD1,TRBJ2-3,TGTGCCAGCACCCCGGACAGGTCCATGTGGGATACGCAGTATTTT,CASTPDRSMWDTQYF
few,TRBV6-1,TRBD1,TRBJ2-2,TGTGCCAGCAGTGAGCAGGGGGATACCGGGGAGCTGTTTTTT,CASSEQGDTGELFF
.,TRBV9,.,TRBJ1-1,TGTGCCAGCAGCGCGGGGGGTTCCCGGAACACTGAAGCTTTCTTT,CASSAGGSRNTEAFF
.,TRBV27,TRBD1,TRBJ2-1,TGTGCCAGCGCCGGGACAGGGTCTTTTAGAGAGCAGTTCTTC,CASAGTGSFREQFF
.,TRBV30,TRBD2,TRBJ2-1,TGTGCCTGGAGTCGCATGGGGGGGAATACCTACAATGAGCAGTTCTTC,CAWSRMGGNTYNEQFF
.,TRBV7-9,.,TRBJ2-7,TGTGCCAGCAGCCACCAGGGTACACACTACGAGCAGTACTTC,CASSHQGTHYEQYF
.,TRBV27,.,TRBJ2-1,TGTGCCAGCAAATCGTGGGTAGGGGATGAGCAGTTCTTC,CASKSWVGDEQFF
.,TRBV11-2,TRBD2,TRBJ2-2,TGTGCCAGCAGACTATTAGCGGGAGGGGTGGGGGCCACCGGGGAGCTGTTTTTT,CASRLLAGGVGATGELFF
.,TRBV28,.,TRBJ2-2,TGTGCCAGCAGTTTATCTAACCCCTACCCCGGGGAGCTGTTTTTT,CASSLSNPYPGELFF
.,TRBV28,.,TRBJ2-2,TGTGCCAGCAGTTTCCCAGGGATGAACACCGGGGAGCTGTTTTTT,CASSFPGMNTGELFF
.,TRBV7-6,TRBD2,TRBJ2-3,TGTGCCAGCAGCCCGCGAGCGGGAGCCTCAACAGATACGCAGTATTTT,CASSPRAGASTDTQYF
.,TRBV6-5,.,TRBJ2-2,TGTGCCAGCAGTAAAGGGACTACCGGGGAGCTGTTTTTT,CASSKGTTGELFF
.,TRBV7-9,TRBD2,TRBJ2-7,TGTGCCAGCAGCTTTGGGGGACTAGCCTACGAGCAGTACTTC,CASSFGGLAYEQYF
.,TRBV10-1,TRBD2,TRBJ2-1,TGCGCCAGCAGCCCCAGAAGACTAGCGGGAGATAGTGAGCAGTTCTTC,CASSPRRLAGDSEQFF
few,TRBV2,.,TRBJ1-6,TGTGCCAGCAGGGGCAGCATAGAGCCCCTCCACTTT,CASRGSIEPLHF
.,TRBV27,.,TRBJ2-1,TGTGCCAGCAGTTTTCTCGGGGTATACAATGAGCAGTTCTTC,CASSFLGVYNEQFF
once,TRBV15,.,TRBJ1-2,TGTGCCACCAGCAGAGATAACGGGGCAGGGGATGGCTACACCTTC,CATSRDNGAGDGYTF
few,TRBV6-5,.,TRBJ1-4,TGTGCCAGCAGCCTAGACAGCGCCGGGGAAAAACTGTTTTTT,CASSLDSAGEKLFF
.,TRBV7-2,TRBD1,TRBJ1-1,TGTGCCAGCAGCTTTAGATTAGGGGGACAGATGAACACTGAAGCTTTCTTT,CASSFRLGGQMNTEAFF
once,TRBV10-2,TRBD2,TRBJ2-3,TGCGCCAGCAGTCATCCGGCGGGGGGGAAGGGGGATACGCAGTATTTT,CASSHPAGGKGDTQYF